The present entry profiles one T cell receptor beta chain with its context. The antigen remains unidentified. The data originate from a study of cytomegalovirus exposure and HLA in healthy donors. With 0 bases removed from V and 4 bases from J, the gap between germline ends came to 10 bases. The CDR3 has 14 residues. Study observations and caveats: A few CMV-associated chains were confirmed in vitro to be specific for CMV antigens. Using the classifier, cytomegalovirus status was reportedly diagnosed with high specificity and sensitivity. The study found most TCR sequences rare, yet found some public TCRs in many donors.

Measured with immunoSEQ multiplex PCR; TCRdb has only the in-frame clones, and not every one. The sample has 200,000 to 250,000 clones; around nine tenths are singletons. It was the approximately 130-subject validation cohort, separate from the approximately 700-subject first cohort, to which the donors belonged. This chain joins TRBV23-1 and TRBJ2-7, with a tentative D call TRBD2 (6 bases). TRBV23-1 is an ORF, with its function uncertain. Sequencing was carried out using PBMCs. The receptor was isolated from a young woman in good health and CMV-seronegative. In DNA form, the CDR3 reads TGCGCCAGCAGTCAATCTACGACTAGATACGAGCAGTACTTC. As protein: CASSQSTTRYEQYF.